This T cell receptor beta chain came from a study of shared clonotypes between healthy human individuals. Study-level points and caveats: Clonotypes which were not shared had lower generation probabilities than clonotypes that all four donors shared. Relative to memory subsets, naive subsets generally showed larger estimated richness.

The input for sorted-subset replicate PCRs was approximately 210 ng DNA, around 30,000 T cell genomes. TCRdb's copy holds only in-frame clones and misses some; the assay was immunoSEQ multiplex PCR. This sample has around 1.6 million clones, with 98% found just once. As concerns this clone: Its specificity is unknown.

The CDR3 contains 15 residues. Trimming cost V 3 bases and J 7 bases, with 18 bases left between them. Germline CDR1 reads KGHSH; CDR2 reads LQKENI. The sequencing sample was made of naive CD4+ T cells sorted from blood. Subset: CD45RA+ positively selected. The TCR sequence derives from a man aged 30-40 years in good health. The chain carries TRBV18 and TRBJ1-2; weak D call: TRBD1 (6 bases). CDR3 in amino acids: CASSPAAGGEIGYTF. DNA of the CDR3: TGTGCCAGCTCACCGGCGGCGGGGGGCGAAATTGGCTACACCTTC. Looking up the rest from reference TRBV18 and TRBJ1-2 gives the full variable domain: NAGVMQNPRHLVRRRGQEARLRCSPMKGHSHVYWYRQLPEEGLKFMVYLQKENIIDESGMPKERFSAEFPKEGPSILRIQQVVRGDSAAYFCASSPAAGGEIGYTFGSGTRLTVV.